Below, 27 T cell receptor beta chains from the same sample are listed, as sequenced in a study of T cells in Graves' hyperthyroidism and ophthalmopathy. The TCR beta CDR3 regions underwent amplification using RNA transcripts as the source. Carried out on the TCR CDR3, a first-round RT-PCR used the HTBI primer set. TCRdb re-analysed the multiplex PCR reads in MiXCR, keeping a single row per CDR3 protein. The sample holds around 360,000 distinct CDR3 sequences, around 15% seen once. Sequencing was carried out using blood. These receptors originate from an older woman with Graves' ophthalmopathy.

This clonotype was seen a handful of times. V gene TRBV20-1 combines with J gene TRBJ2-7; 12 bases fit TRBD2. This CDR3 is built from 14 residues. Germline assignment: CDR1 DFQATT and CDR2 SNEGSKA (reference sequence). Trimming removed 6 bases from V and 2 bases from J; junction bases left unmatched: 5. The DNA of the CDR3 is TGCAGTGCGAGGACTAGCGGGAATCCCTACGAGCAGTACTTC. Its translation: CSARTSGNPYEQYF.

This clonotype was counted ten times or more. The V gene is TRBV6-2 or TRBV6-3, the J gene TRBJ2-3, with 16 positions matching TRBD2. Per the germline V gene, CDR1 is MNHEY and CDR2 is SVGEGT. This CDR3 region has 19 residues. Trimming removed 6 bases from V and 0 bases from J; junction bases left unmatched: 9. This chain's CDR3 is CASSRGLAGGHSSTDTQYF. CDR3 nucleotide sequence: TGTGCCAGCAGCAGGGGACTAGCGGGAGGGCACTCTAGCACAGATACGCAGTATTTT.

This clonotype was observed once. This may arise from a read error, as a much more abundant clone is one base away. This rearrangement joins TRBV3-1 to TRBJ2-3; the match to TRBD2 covers 13 bases. Trimming took 3 bases from V and 1 from J; bases not matched to a gene: 4. The CDR3 covers 17 residues. Germline CDR1 and CDR2: LGHDT and YNNKEL (reference sequence). The CDR3 here is CASSHTGLAGGTDTQYF. DNA of the CDR3: TGTGCCAGCAGCCACACCGGACTAGCGGGAGGCACAGATACGCAGTATTTT.

The table lists this clonotype with many counts. The chain has TRBV7-8 and TRBJ2-7; TRBD1 agrees at 7 bases. V trimming: 6 bases; J trimming: 3 bases; junction bases outside the gene matches: 8. Germline CDR1 SGHVS, CDR2 FQNEAQ. The CDR3 length is 14 residues. CDR3 bases: TGTGCCAGCAGACACAACCGGGACAGCTACGAGCAGTACTTC. It translates to CASRHNRDSYEQYF.

This clonotype came up many times. The V gene is TRBV5-1, the J gene TRBJ2-3; 7 positions match TRBD2. CDR1 is SGHRS, CDR2 YFSETQ, per germline. The length of the CDR3 is 14 residues. Germline trimming cut 2 bases from V and 5 bases from J; bases unmatched to any gene: 5. For the CDR3, the DNA is TGCGCCAGCAGCTTTGCGGGAGTCCTAGATACGCAGTATTTT. Protein sequence: CASSFAGVLDTQYF.

The sample holds many counts of this clonotype. The chain has TRBV30 and TRBJ1-1; D ambiguous. This CDR3 is built from 11 residues. V was pared by 0 bases and J by 12 bases, with 11 bases between. Germline-derived CDR1 and CDR2 are GTSNPN and SVGIG (reference sequence). The CDR3 sequence is CAWSVADLSFF. The CDR3, as DNA: TGTGCCTGGAGTGTGGCCGATTTATCTTTCTTT.

The chain employs TRBV19 and TRBJ2-5; TRBD1 matches at 8 bases. Trimming cost V 2 bases and J 13 bases; bases outside gene matches: 9. The CDR3 loop spans 13 amino acids. Germline V gives CDR1 LNHDA, CDR2 SQIVND (reference sequence). The CDR3 nucleotides read TGTGCCAGTAGTATATCGGCAGGGGGCGTACTGTACTTC. Protein sequence: CASSISAGGVLYF.

In its sample, this clonotype was seen a few times. This sequence joins TRBV12-3 or TRBV12-4 and TRBJ2-7, with 10 bases fitting TRBD1. This CDR3 is built from 15 residues. With 5 bases clipped from V and 5 bases from J, the junction kept 9 bases outside the gene matches. This CDR3 reads CASSPPGQGSHEQYF. CDR3 bases: TGTGCCAGCAGTCCGCCGGGACAGGGGTCCCACGAGCAGTACTTC.

There are many counts of this clonotype. This chain connects TRBV3-1 to TRBJ2-7; TRBD2 matches at 7 bases. V lost 8 bases and J lost 1; bases outside the gene matches: 5. From germline, CDR1 is LGHDT and CDR2 YNNKEL (reference sequence). This CDR3 has 13 amino acids. The CDR3 here is CASRWGGSYEQYF. The CDR3 coding sequence is TGTGCCAGCCGATGGGGGGGGTCCTACGAGCAGTACTTC.

This clonotype was counted many times. This sequence joins TRBV27 and TRBJ1-2; D possibly corresponds to TRBD1 (5 bases). The V end lost 3 bases, the J end lost 4 bases, and 9 bases lay between the germline ends. The CDR3 runs 13 residues. CDR1 is MNHEY, CDR2 SMNVEV, per germline (reference sequence). CDR3 in amino acids: CASSFSGSYGYTF. The CDR3 DNA reads TGTGCCAGCAGTTTCTCAGGGTCCTATGGCTACACCTTC.

The table lists this clonotype with a few counts. The gene calls are TRBV9 and TRBJ2-2, with TRBD1 as a possible D gene (5 bases). Looked up from germline, CDR1 is SGDLS and CDR2 is YYNGEE. The CDR3 has 17 amino acids. Trimming pared 4 bases from V and 3 bases from J, leaving 19 bases between. CDR3 nucleotides: TGTGCCAGCAGCATACCAAGGGGTGGGGTTGACACCGGGGAGCTGTTTTTT. Protein: CASSIPRGGVDTGELFF.

This clonotype showed up just a few times. The chain carries TRBV7-9 and TRBJ2-7, with 9 bases lining up with TRBD2. The CDR3 covers 15 residues. The V gene's germline CDR1 is SEHNR and CDR2 FQNEAQ (reference sequence). V shed 6 bases and J 0 bases; nucleotides not matched to a gene: 6. The CDR3 DNA reads TGTGCCAGCAGTGTAGCGGGAGCGCTCTCCTACGAGCAGTACTTC. It yields the protein CASSVAGALSYEQYF.

This clonotype has only one observation. A read error may account for a junction end that differs from germline. This chain connects TRBV28 to TRBJ2-1; 13 bases agree with TRBD2. The CDR3 spans 16 residues. Per the germline V gene, CDR1 is MDHEN and CDR2 is SYDVKM. In nucleotides, the CDR3 is TGTGCCAGCAGTTTAACTAGCGGGAGGGCCTTCCATGAGCAGTCCTTC. Translating it yields CASSLTSGRAFHEQSF.

There are many counts of this clonotype. The gene calls are TRBV11-2 and TRBJ2-3, with TRBD2 matching over 9 bases. This CDR3 spans 16 amino acids. Trimming at V came to 2 bases and at J to 1 base, leaving 4 bases not matched to a gene. From germline, CDR1 is SGHAT and CDR2 FQNNGV. The CDR3 loop is CASSLFSGRGTDTQYF. In DNA, the CDR3 is TGTGCCAGCAGCTTATTTAGCGGGAGAGGCACAGATACGCAGTATTTT.

This clonotype appeared many times. The chain links TRBV15 to TRBJ2-3; 7 bases are shared with TRBD2. The J segment lost 0 bases and the V segment lost 3 bases, leaving 6 bases of the junction unmatched. Germline CDR1 is LNHNV and CDR2 is YYDKDF (reference sequence). CDR3 length equals 16 residues. The CDR3 sequence is CATSSPVAGSTDTQYF. The CDR3 nucleotides are TGTGCCACCAGCAGCCCCGTAGCGGGCAGCACAGATACGCAGTATTTT.

This clonotype was seen many times. This rearrangement joins TRBV2 to TRBJ2-7, with D perhaps matching TRBD1 (5 bases). CDR3 size: 14 residues. Deletions cut 7 bases from V and 1 base from J, with 14 bases between. In germline, CDR1 is SNHLY, CDR2 FYNNEI. The CDR3, as DNA: TGTGCCAGCAAGCCGACAGCAGGGTCCTACGAGCAGTACTTC. It is translated as CASKPTAGSYEQYF.

This clonotype appeared many times. V and J are TRBV7-9 and TRBJ2-3; D not resolved. Germline V CDR1 and CDR2: SEHNR, FQNEAQ (reference sequence). Trimming took off 5 bases at V and 5 bases at J, with 23 bases between the two ends. The CDR3 runs 17 residues. CDR3 residues: CASSPPARLAAGDTQYF. DNA of the CDR3: TGTGCCAGCAGCCCCCCTGCCAGGCTGGCCGCCGGAGATACGCAGTATTTT.

CDR3 sequence reads: CASSSGTGGGTDTQYF. The DNA of the CDR3 is TGTGCCAGCAGTTCGGGGACAGGGGGGGGCACAGATACGCAGTATTTT. This chain connects TRBV6-2 or TRBV6-3 to TRBJ2-3, with 11 positions matching TRBD1. CDR3 length equals 16 residues. The trim removed 4 bases at V and 1 base at J, leaving 4 bases unmatched. Germline values: CDR1 MNHEY, CDR2 SVGEGT.

V gene TRBV11-2 combines with J gene TRBJ1-4; D ambiguous. Trimming took off 6 bases at V and 3 bases at J, with 14 bases between the two ends. The germline CDR1 and CDR2 sequences are SGHAT and FQNNGV. The CDR3 length is 15 residues. The CDR3 spells CASRKGPGSNEKLFF. The CDR3 DNA is TGTGCCAGCAGAAAAGGGCCAGGTTCTAATGAAAAACTGTTTTTT.

This clonotype was counted ten times or more. Germline is not matched at one junction end, which may reflect a read error. This sequence joins TRBV6-1 and TRBJ2-7; tentatively, D is TRBD1 or TRBD2 (5 bases each). This CDR3 region has 14 residues. The germline CDR1 and CDR2 sequences are MNHNS and SASEGT. As DNA, the CDR3 is TGTGCCAGCAGAATGGGGGTTTCCTCCCACGAGCAGTACTTC. Protein sequence: CASRMGVSSHEQYF.

This clonotype appeared many times. The chain links TRBV30 to TRBJ2-7, with D maybe TRBD2 (6 bases). Germline V lookup: CDR1 GTSNPN, CDR2 SVGIG (reference sequence). With 0 bases removed from V and 6 bases from J, the gap between germline ends came to 12 bases. CDR3 length equals 13 residues. The CDR3 spells CAWSVRTGSEQYF. The CDR3 DNA reads TGTGCCTGGAGTGTAAGGACCGGGAGCGAGCAGTACTTC. Using reference TRBV30 and TRBJ2-7 for the parts outside the CDR3, the full variable domain is SQTIHQWPATLVQPVGSPLSLECTVEGTSNPNLYWYRQAAGRGLQLLFYSVGIGQISSEVPQNLSASRPQDRQFILSSKKLLLSDSGFYLCAWSVRTGSEQYFGPGTRLTVT.

The chain is built from TRBV9 and TRBJ1-5, with TRBD1 matching over 7 bases. Germline V gene data show CDR1 as SGDLS and CDR2 as YYNGEE. With V trimmed by 2 bases and J by 6 bases, 5 bases remained unmatched. The length of the CDR3 is 14 residues. The CDR3 protein is CASSVSGGAQPQHF. CDR3 in DNA: TGTGCCAGCAGCGTTTCAGGGGGGGCTCAGCCCCAGCATTTT.

This clonotype appeared many times. As DNA, the CDR3 is TGTGCCAGCAGTGAAAGCTCGTCCAAAAACATTCAGTACTTC. Translating it yields CASSESSSKNIQYF. V usage is TRBV2 and J usage is TRBJ2-4; the D is unclear. The germline gives CDR1 SNHLY, CDR2 FYNNEI. CDR3 size: 14 residues. The V gene lost 2 bases and the J gene lost 2 bases, with 7 bases spanning the gap.

Many counts were recorded for this clonotype. The chain combines TRBV20-1 with TRBJ2-5; D possibly corresponds to TRBD2 (6 bases). The V end lost 1 base, the J end lost 4 bases, and 16 bases lay between the germline ends. The CDR3 totals 15 residues. Germline V CDR1 and CDR2: DFQATT, SNEGSKA (reference sequence). CDR3 region: CSARGSTRGPETQYF. The CDR3 nucleotides read TGCAGTGCTAGAGGCTCGACTAGAGGGCCAGAGACCCAGTACTTC.

This rearrangement joins TRBV7-2 to TRBJ1-2; D might be TRBD1 (6 bases). The V and J ends lost 5 bases and 8 bases respectively, with 12 bases between them. This CDR3 has 12 amino acids. Germline V gives CDR1 SGHTA, CDR2 FQGNSA. The CDR3 spells CASSQTGYGYTF. In DNA, the CDR3 is TGTGCCAGCAGCCAGACAGGCTACGGCTACACCTTC.

This clonotype was observed at least ten times. This chain connects TRBV20-1 to TRBJ2-5; a weak D match, TRBD1 (6 bases). The V end lost 4 bases, the J end lost 2 bases, and 8 bases lay between the germline ends. CDR1 is DFQATT and CDR2 is SNEGSKA in the germline V gene (reference sequence). This CDR3 region has 12 residues. The CDR3 nucleotides are TGCAGTGCTATTCAGGGGCAAGAGACCCAGTACTTC. It specifies CSAIQGQETQYF.

This clonotype was picked up a small number of times. The genes are TRBV9 and TRBJ2-1, with D perhaps matching TRBD2 (6 bases). The V and J ends lost 4 bases and 6 bases respectively, with 11 bases between them. Looked up from germline, CDR1 is SGDLS and CDR2 is YYNGEE. The CDR3 length is 13 residues. CDR3 in amino acids: CASSSRRANEQFF. CDR3 DNA: TGTGCCAGCAGCAGTCGGAGGGCCAATGAGCAGTTCTTC.